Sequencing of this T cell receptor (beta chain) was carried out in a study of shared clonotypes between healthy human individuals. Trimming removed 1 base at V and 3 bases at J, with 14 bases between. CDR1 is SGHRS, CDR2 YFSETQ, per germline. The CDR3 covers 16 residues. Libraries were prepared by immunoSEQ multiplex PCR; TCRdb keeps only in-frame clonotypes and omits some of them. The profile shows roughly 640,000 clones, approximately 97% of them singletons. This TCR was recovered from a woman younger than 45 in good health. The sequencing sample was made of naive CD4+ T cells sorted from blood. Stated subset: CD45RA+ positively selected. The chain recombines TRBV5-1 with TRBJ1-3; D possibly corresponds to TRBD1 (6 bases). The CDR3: CASSLQGRGFGNTIYF. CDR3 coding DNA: TGCGCCAGCAGCTTGCAGGGGCGCGGATTTGGAAACACCATATATTTT. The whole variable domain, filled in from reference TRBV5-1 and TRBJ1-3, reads KAGVTQTPRYLIKTRGQQVTLSCSPISGHRSVSWYQQTPGQGLQFLFEYFSETQRNKGNFPGRFSGRQFSNSRSEMNVSTLELGDSALYLCASSLQGRGFGNTIYFGEGSWLTVV.